Following are 13 T cell receptor beta chains from one sample sequenced in a study of blood T cell repertoires in COVID-19. Sequencing was performed with immunoSEQ multiplex PCR; in TCRdb, only in-frame clones are kept and a portion is missing. Of about 260,000 clones in the sample, about 87% were seen once. Sequencing was done on a sample of PBMCs or T cells enriched from blood (not recorded which). The receptors shown here come from a woman aged 25 to 39 with acute COVID-19.

The DNA of the CDR3 is TGTGCCACCCGAGCCGGGGTTTACTACGAGCAGTACTTC. It codes for CATRAGVYYEQYF. The gene calls are TRBV6-5 and TRBJ2-7; a weak D match, TRBD2 (5 bases). The CDR3 runs 13 residues. V lost 10 bases, J lost 3 bases, and 16 bases lay in between. The germline gives CDR1 MNHEY, CDR2 SVGAGI.

The chain carries TRBV5-6 and TRBJ2-7; D perhaps matches TRBD2 (6 bases). The CDR3 covers 15 residues. The germline V and J ends were trimmed by 0 bases and 4 bases, with 14 bases remaining between them. Germline-derived CDR1 and CDR2 are SGHDT and YYEEEE. In DNA form, the CDR3 reads TGTGCCAGCAGCTTGGATGCAGGGAGGTGGTACGAGCAGTACTTC. This gives the protein CASSLDAGRWYEQYF.

The V and J genes are TRBV2 and TRBJ2-5; 12 bases are shared with TRBD2. Trimming removed 4 bases from V and 2 bases from J; junction bases left unmatched: 2. Germline-derived CDR1 and CDR2 are SNHLY and FYNNEI. The CDR3 spans 15 residues. The CDR3 DNA is TGTGCCAGCAGTGGACTAGCGGGGGATCAAGAGACCCAGTACTTC. The encoded protein is CASSGLAGDQETQYF.

The chain has TRBV9 and TRBJ2-1; TRBD2 aligns across 8 bases. The CDR3 is 14 amino acids. Per germline, CDR1 SGDLS and CDR2 YYNGEE. J gave up 6 bases and V 3 bases, and 5 bases lay outside the gene matches. CDR3 residues: CASSDREGRNEQFF. The CDR3, as DNA: TGTGCCAGCAGCGACCGGGAGGGCCGCAATGAGCAGTTCTTC.

The chain uses TRBV5-5 and TRBJ2-1; the D gene is possibly TRBD1 (6 bases). With 4 bases removed from V and 6 bases from J, the gap between germline ends came to 11 bases. The CDR3 has 13 residues. The germline gives CDR1 SGHKS, CDR2 YYEKEE (reference sequence). CDR3 amino acids: CASSRGSGNEQFF. The DNA for the CDR3 is TGTGCCAGCAGCAGGGGGAGTGGCAATGAGCAGTTCTTC. Full variable domain (remainder filled in from reference TRBV5-5 and TRBJ2-1): DAGVTQSPTHLIKTRGQQVTLRCSPISGHKSVSWYQQVLGQGPQFIFQYYEKEERGRGNFPDRFSARQFPNYSSELNVNALLLGDSALYLCASSRGSGNEQFFGPGTRLTVL.

The chain combines TRBV11-3 with TRBJ2-2, with D unclear. Germline V gene data show CDR1 as SGHNT and CDR2 as YENEEA. Trimming cost V 5 bases and J 3 bases, with 4 bases left between them. This CDR3 has 12 amino acids. CDR3 residues: CASSQYTGELFF. The CDR3 DNA follows: TGTGCCAGCAGCCAATACACCGGGGAGCTGTTTTTT.

The rearrangement joins TRBV19 to TRBJ2-7; TRBD2 matches at 8 bases. The germline V gene has CDR1 LNHDA and CDR2 SQIVND (reference sequence). The CDR3 covers 15 residues. Trimming cost V 5 bases and J 6 bases; bases outside gene matches: 12. The CDR3 DNA is TGTGCCAGTAGTCCCCCCGGACTAGCTAGGGGCGAGCAGTACTTC. This sequence encodes CASSPPGLARGEQYF.

V is TRBV4-3 and J is TRBJ2-7, with a weak D call TRBD1 (5 bases). V was cut by 0 bases and J by 3 bases, with 12 bases left in between. Germline CDR1 LGHNA, CDR2 YSLEER. The CDR3 covers 15 residues. CDR3 sequence reads: CASSQELGALYEQYF. In nucleotides, the CDR3 is TGCGCCAGCAGCCAAGAACTTGGGGCGCTCTACGAGCAGTACTTC.

The V gene is TRBV25-1, the J gene TRBJ1-2; possible D gene TRBD1, 6 bases. Deletions cut 4 bases from V and 14 bases from J, with 32 bases between. This CDR3 contains 17 residues. Germline-derived CDR1 and CDR2 are MGHDK and SYGVNS. CDR3 bases: TGTGCCAGCAGTGCAGGCTCGGACAGAGTCCTGGGGGTTGCTCGGACCTTC. Amino acids: CASSAGSDRVLGVARTF.

The gene calls are TRBV7-9 and TRBJ1-1; TRBD1 matches at 9 bases. Germline CDR1 reads SEHNR; CDR2 reads FQNEAQ (reference sequence). The length of the CDR3 is 17 residues. V shed 5 bases, J shed 1 base, and the junction held 11 bases outside the gene matches. Written as DNA, the CDR3 is TGTGCCAGCAGCCCAAGCCGCCAGACAGGGGGGAACACTGAAGCTTTCTTT. Protein sequence: CASSPSRQTGGNTEAFF.

V gene TRBV9 combines with J gene TRBJ2-5; maybe TRBD2 (6 bases). Trimming stripped 3 bases from V and 5 bases from J, with 17 bases between. The CDR3 covers 15 residues. Germline V gene lookup returns CDR1 SGDLS and CDR2 YYNGEE. CDR3 amino acids: CASSGPSGGLETQYF. The CDR3 bases are TGTGCCAGCAGCGGCCCCAGCGGAGGGCTCGAGACCCAGTACTTC.

In this sample, this clone turned up a few times. The chain carries TRBV4-3 and TRBJ2-7; 10 nucleotides match TRBD2. Germline V gene lookup returns CDR1 LGHNA and CDR2 YSLEER. This CDR3 is 15 amino acids long. The V gene end was trimmed by 0 bases and the J gene end by 3 bases; junction bases not matched to a gene: 2. The CDR3 is CASSQDRTSGYEQYF. The CDR3 nucleotides are TGCGCCAGCAGCCAAGACCGGACTAGCGGCTACGAGCAGTACTTC.

The V and J genes are TRBV12-3 or TRBV12-4 and TRBJ1-3; D is unclear. Between the trimmed V and J ends, which lost 4 bases and 2 bases, there was a span of 3 bases. The CDR3 length is 12 residues. The chain's CDR3 is CASSSTGNTIYF. The CDR3 nucleotides are TGTGCCAGCAGTTCTACTGGAAACACCATATATTTT.